One and the same sample provided the 32 T cell receptor beta chains below, sequenced in a study of CD8 T cells in ankylosing spondylitis. From the 5' RACE reads, TCRdb called clonotypes with MiXCR, one entry per CDR3 protein. The sample has 250,000 to 400,000 distinct CDR3 sequences; 11% are singletons. Sequenced input: blood, either unsorted or a sorted T cell fraction (not recorded which). These receptors came from a female donor with ankylosing spondylitis or in good health (not recorded which).

This clonotype was found a few times. The V and J genes are TRBV28 and TRBJ2-2, with unresolved D. Trimming left V 4 bases short and J 0 bases short, with 9 bases between. Germline V gene data show CDR1 as MDHEN and CDR2 as SYDVKM. This CDR3 is built from 15 residues. For the CDR3, the DNA is TGTGCCAGCAGTTACCCCTCCGCGAACACCGGGGAGCTGTTTTTT. It codes for CASSYPSANTGELFF.

This clonotype appeared many times. The CDR3 DNA is TGTGCCAGCAGTTTCTCGAGCTCCTACGAGCAGTACTTC. This sequence encodes CASSFSSSYEQYF. The rearrangement uses TRBV27 and TRBJ2-7; D gene uncertain. Germline loops: CDR1 MNHEY, CDR2 SMNVEV (reference sequence). The CDR3 covers 13 residues. The V end was cut by 3 bases, the J end by 0 bases, with 6 bases between.

This clonotype was detected only a few times. The V and J genes are TRBV5-1 and TRBJ2-2; 7 bases are shared with TRBD1. Germline CDR1 SGHRS, CDR2 YFSETQ. The J segment lost 0 bases and the V segment lost 2 bases, leaving 4 bases of the junction unmatched. This CDR3 comprises 16 residues. The CDR3 sequence is CASSFPTGTNTGELFF. DNA for the CDR3: TGCGCCAGCAGCTTCCCGACAGGGACGAACACCGGGGAGCTGTTTTTT.

This clonotype showed up many times. V usage is TRBV20-1 and J usage is TRBJ2-1; tentative D call: TRBD2 (6 bases). Germline CDR1 and CDR2: DFQATT and SNEGSKA (reference sequence). The CDR3 sequence is 15 residues long. V lost 1 base and J 7 bases, leaving 17 bases between the germline ends. The CDR3 coding sequence is TGCAGTGCTAGAGCTGTACTAGCCGGGGATAATGAGCAGTTCTTC. Encoded protein: CSARAVLAGDNEQFF.

The V and J genes are TRBV29-1 and TRBJ2-3; no reliable D call. Germline V gene data show CDR1 as SQVTM and CDR2 as ANQGSEA. The CDR3 sequence is 13 residues long. Deletions cut 0 bases from V and 2 bases from J, with 6 bases between. The CDR3 here is CSVEDRVTDTQYF. The CDR3 DNA sequence: TGCAGCGTTGAAGATCGGGTCACAGATACGCAGTATTTT.

This clonotype was seen many times. The V and J genes are TRBV28 and TRBJ2-1, with TRBD2 as a possible D gene (5 bases). The CDR3 covers 12 residues. CDR1 is MDHEN, CDR2 SYDVKM, per germline. The V end lost 3 bases, the J end lost 12 bases, and 12 bases lay between the germline ends. The CDR3 nucleotides read TGTGCCAGCAGTTTCCGGGATATTGGGCAGTTCTTC. Its translation: CASSFRDIGQFF.

This clonotype was seen a handful of times. The chain combines TRBV19 with TRBJ2-1, with 9 bases lining up with TRBD2. Germline V gives CDR1 LNHDA, CDR2 SQIVND (reference sequence). The CDR3 runs to 16 residues. With V trimmed by 3 bases and J by 0 bases, 3 bases remained unmatched. The CDR3 region is CASSMASGVSYNEQFF. CDR3 DNA sequence: TGTGCCAGTAGTATGGCTAGCGGGGTCTCCTACAATGAGCAGTTCTTC. Variable domain in full (rest from reference TRBV19 and TRBJ2-1): DGGITQSPKYLFRKEGQNVTLSCEQNLNHDAMYWYRQDPGQGLRLIYYSQIVNDFQKGDIAEGYSVSREKKESFPLTVTSAQKNPTAFYLCASSMASGVSYNEQFFGPGTRLTVL.

This clonotype has a count of ten or more. V and J are TRBV20-1 and TRBJ1-1; D may be TRBD1 (5 bases). Germline values: CDR1 DFQATT, CDR2 SNEGSKA (reference sequence). This CDR3 is 11 amino acids long. V lost 8 bases and J 0 bases, leaving 7 bases between the germline ends. The CDR3 loop reads CSSRVNTEAFF. The CDR3 DNA sequence: TGCAGTTCCAGGGTGAACACTGAAGCTTTCTTT.

The rearrangement uses TRBV7-8 and TRBJ2-2; D unresolved. This CDR3 has 14 residues. Germline CDR1 and CDR2: SGHVS and FQNEAQ. V lost 0 bases and J 7 bases, leaving 9 bases between the germline ends. The CDR3 spells CASSLARVNGELFF. The CDR3, as DNA: TGTGCCAGCAGCTTAGCCCGGGTTAACGGGGAGCTGTTTTTT.

V is TRBV12-3 or TRBV12-4 and J is TRBJ1-1; D remains unclear. V was cut by 6 bases and J by 5 bases, with 16 bases left in between. This CDR3 has 14 amino acids. CDR3 amino acids: CASSPDWVGTEAFF. Written as DNA, the CDR3 is TGTGCCAGCAGCCCCGATTGGGTTGGAACTGAAGCTTTCTTT.

This clonotype showed up many times. The chain joins TRBV27 to TRBJ2-3; TRBD2 matches at 9 bases. The V and J ends lost 6 bases and 6 bases, in that order; junction bases with no gene match: 4. CDR1 and CDR2 from the germline V gene are MNHEY and SMNVEV (reference sequence). The CDR3 sequence is 13 residues long. This CDR3 is CASRGSGSDTQYF. In nucleotides, the CDR3 is TGTGCCAGCAGAGGTAGCGGGAGTGATACGCAGTATTTT.

This clonotype was observed a handful of times. This rearrangement joins TRBV20-1 to TRBJ2-5; 7 bases line up with TRBD1. Germline V gene sequence: CDR1 DFQATT, CDR2 SNEGSKA (reference sequence). The CDR3 totals 13 residues. J gave up 5 bases and V 0 bases, and 3 bases lay outside the gene matches. The CDR3 DNA reads as TGCAGTGCTAGAGAAGGGGGCCAGGAGACCCAGTACTTC. As protein: CSAREGGQETQYF.

This clonotype was counted at least ten times. The V and J genes are TRBV5-1 and TRBJ2-1; D gene uncertain. The V end was cut by 0 bases, the J end by 0 bases, with 4 bases between. Germline V lookup: CDR1 SGHRS, CDR2 YFSETQ. The CDR3 sequence is 14 residues long. The CDR3 sequence: CASSLEGSYNEQFF. The CDR3 bases are TGCGCCAGCAGCTTGGAAGGCTCCTACAATGAGCAGTTCTTC.

This clonotype has ten or more counts. This chain links TRBV6-1 with TRBJ1-6; D not certain. The CDR3 runs 15 residues. V dropped 7 bases and J dropped 0 bases, with 10 bases sitting between them. CDR1 MNHNS and CDR2 SASEGT come from the germline V gene. CDR3 in DNA: TGTGCCAGCAACGACCGAAGCTCCTATAATTCACCCCTCCACTTT. This translates into CASNDRSSYNSPLHF.

This clonotype was picked up many times. J is TRBJ1-3 and V is TRBV10-3; no firm D call. Trimming removed 6 bases at V and 1 base at J, with 7 bases between. The CDR3 runs 13 residues. Per the germline V gene, CDR1 is ENHRY and CDR2 is SYGVKD. CDR3 in amino acids: CAIRDISGNTIYF. The CDR3 DNA sequence: TGTGCCATCAGAGACATTTCTGGAAACACCATATATTTT.

In this sample, this clonotype turned up many times. The rearrangement links TRBV20-1 to TRBJ1-5; D is possibly TRBD1 (5 bases). V shed 1 base and J shed 7 bases, with 11 bases lying between them. Germline CDR1 reads DFQATT; CDR2 reads SNEGSKA (reference sequence). The CDR3 contains 13 residues. The CDR3 is CSARVPGQQPQHF. The CDR3 bases are TGCAGTGCTAGAGTCCCAGGGCAGCAGCCCCAGCATTTT.

This clonotype was detected ten times or more. The chain employs TRBV20-1 and TRBJ2-2; D unclear. This CDR3 region has 15 residues. V dropped 0 bases and J dropped 0 bases, with 8 bases sitting between them. Germline CDR1 DFQATT, CDR2 SNEGSKA (reference sequence). The CDR3 DNA reads as TGCAGTGCTAGAGACACCTTAACGAACACCGGGGAGCTGTTTTTT. Protein sequence: CSARDTLTNTGELFF.

On this clonotype: A read error may be the cause here, since a much bigger clone is one base away. The chain combines TRBV20-1 with TRBJ1-2; TRBD1 is a possible D gene (6 bases). The CDR3 consists of 16 residues. CDR1 is DFQATT and CDR2 is SNEGSKA in the germline V gene (reference sequence). CDR3 amino acids: CCAKMVFEGVGYGYTF. The CDR3 DNA reads as TGCTGTGCTAAAATGGTTTTCGAGGGGGTCGGCTATGGCTACACCTTC.

The table lists this clonotype with many counts. This chain joins TRBV6-2 or TRBV6-3 and TRBJ2-5; D gene ambiguous. CDR1 is MNHEY, CDR2 SVGEGT, per germline. Trimming shortened V by 2 bases and J by 2 bases, and 15 bases separated the two germline ends. This CDR3 is built from 16 residues. The CDR3 is CASSYDAKWPQETQYF. CDR3 bases: TGTGCCAGCAGTTACGACGCCAAATGGCCACAAGAGACCCAGTACTTC.

The gene calls are TRBV11-2 and TRBJ2-2; D may be TRBD1 (6 bases). The CDR3 has 13 amino acids. V lost 2 bases and J 7 bases, leaving 8 bases between the germline ends. CDR1 is SGHAT, CDR2 FQNNGV, per germline. This chain's CDR3 is CASSLTGNGELFF. In DNA form, the CDR3 reads TGTGCCAGCAGCTTAACAGGGAACGGGGAGCTGTTTTTT.

This clonotype showed up many times. The gene calls are TRBV12-3 or TRBV12-4 and TRBJ2-3; TRBD2 matches at 8 bases. Trimming took 7 bases from V and 2 from J; bases not matched to a gene: 11. This CDR3 is built from 16 residues. The CDR3 nucleotides read TGTGCCAGCATCCTTAGCGGGAAGCCCGTCACAGATACGCAGTATTTT. Residues: CASILSGKPVTDTQYF.

This clonotype came up many times. The chain employs TRBV28 and TRBJ1-5, with 7 bases identical to TRBD1. Trimming at V came to 6 bases and at J to 7 bases, leaving 12 bases not matched to a gene. The CDR3 has 15 residues. From germline, CDR1 is MDHEN and CDR2 SYDVKM. The CDR3 is CASSPPDRARQPQHF. The CDR3 nucleotides are TGTGCCAGCAGCCCACCCGACAGGGCTCGGCAGCCCCAGCATTTT. Full variable domain (outside the CDR3, taken from reference TRBV28 and TRBJ1-5): DVKVTQSSRYLVKRTGEKVFLECVQDMDHENMFWYRQDPGLGLRLIYFSYDVKMKEKGDIPEGYSVSREKKERFSLILESASTNQTSMYLCASSPPDRARQPQHFGDGTRLSIL.

Many counts were recorded for this clonotype. J is TRBJ2-1 and V is TRBV4-3, with TRBD2 matching 12 bases. CDR1 is LGHNA, CDR2 YSLEER, per germline. V lost 0 bases and J lost 8; bases outside the gene matches: 8. The CDR3 extends over 17 amino acids. CDR3 DNA sequence: TGCGCCAGCAGCCAAGATCTAGCGGGAGGGCCTATAGATGAGCAGTTCTTC. It translates to CASSQDLAGGPIDEQFF.

This clonotype was detected many times. The rearrangement uses TRBV5-1 and TRBJ2-7; maybe TRBD2 (5 bases). The V end was cut by 5 bases, the J end by 5 bases, with 11 bases between. This CDR3 has 12 residues. CDR1 is SGHRS, CDR2 YFSETQ, per germline. The CDR3 region is CASRSEADEQYF. The CDR3 nucleotides are TGCGCCAGCAGATCGGAGGCGGACGAGCAGTACTTC.

This clonotype has only a few counts. The chain uses TRBV12-3 or TRBV12-4 and TRBJ2-5; no reliable D call. The CDR3 spans 12 residues. V was shortened by 7 bases and J by 4 bases, with 10 bases between the two germline ends. This CDR3 reads CASTQSSETQYF. The CDR3 bases are TGTGCCAGCACCCAGTCTTCAGAGACCCAGTACTTC.

This clonotype was seen repeatedly, ten times or more. V gene TRBV24-1 combines with J gene TRBJ2-5; no definite D call. With 4 bases removed from V and 2 bases from J, the gap between germline ends came to 10 bases. Per germline, CDR1 KGHDR and CDR2 SFDVKD. The CDR3 is 14 residues long. CDR3 sequence: CATSDPAPQETQYF. CDR3 DNA: TGTGCCACCAGTGACCCGGCTCCACAAGAGACCCAGTACTTC.

This clonotype was observed at least ten times. The CDR3 reads CASSIQGGELFF. The DNA of the CDR3 is TGTGCCAGTAGTATCCAGGGTGGGGAGCTGTTTTTT. The J gene is TRBJ2-2, the V gene TRBV19; D possibly corresponds to TRBD1 (5 bases). The V end lost 3 bases, the J end lost 8 bases, and 7 bases lay between the germline ends. This CDR3 is built from 12 residues. Per germline, CDR1 LNHDA and CDR2 SQIVND (reference sequence).

This clonotype was observed many times. The rearrangement uses TRBV7-2 and TRBJ2-2, with no clear D. V lost 4 bases to trimming and J lost 1 base, with 10 bases between them. Germline V gene data show CDR1 as SGHTA and CDR2 as FQGNSA. This CDR3 is 15 amino acids long. Here the CDR3 DNA reads TGTGCCAGCAGCTCTCTGGCCCAGAACACCGGGGAGCTGTTTTTT. Protein sequence: CASSSLAQNTGELFF.

This clonotype was detected many times. V is TRBV5-1 and J is TRBJ1-1; no firm D call. The CDR3 is made up of 15 amino acids. V lost 4 bases to trimming and J lost 3 bases, with 16 bases between them. Germline V gives CDR1 SGHRS, CDR2 YFSETQ. This CDR3 is CASSNGPSGDTEAFF. CDR3 sequence (DNA): TGCGCCAGCAGCAACGGGCCCAGCGGGGACACTGAAGCTTTCTTT.

There are a few counts of this clonotype. J is TRBJ1-1 and V is TRBV5-5; weak D call: TRBD1 (6 bases). There are 16 residues in the CDR3. Germline-derived CDR1 and CDR2 are SGHKS and YYEKEE (reference sequence). V lost 1 base, J lost 6 bases, and 19 bases lay in between. The CDR3 is CASSLSGGRVGAEAFF. CDR3 nucleotides: TGTGCCAGCAGCTTGTCTGGGGGGCGGGTGGGGGCTGAAGCTTTCTTT.

The chain has TRBV5-1 and TRBJ2-5; 9 nucleotides match TRBD2. Germline lookup yields CDR1 SGHRS and CDR2 YFSETQ. There are 16 residues in the CDR3. V lost 2 bases to trimming and J lost 2 bases; unmatched junction nucleotides: 7. CDR3 bases: TGCGCCAGCAGCTTTTCTCTAGCGGGGATACAAGAGACCCAGTACTTC. Translation: CASSFSLAGIQETQYF. The full variable domain, with the rest looked up from reference TRBV5-1 and TRBJ2-5, is KAGVTQTPRYLIKTRGQQVTLSCSPISGHRSVSWYQQTPGQGLQFLFEYFSETQRNKGNFPGRFSGRQFSNSRSEMNVSTLELGDSALYLCASSFSLAGIQETQYFGPGTRLLVL.

This clonotype was seen only a few times. CDR3 protein: CASSTRQGRGTEAFF. The DNA for the CDR3 is TGTGCCAGCAGCACCCGACAGGGGCGGGGCACTGAAGCTTTCTTT. The V and J genes are TRBV13 and TRBJ1-1; 8 nucleotides align to TRBD1. The V and J ends lost 5 bases and 4 bases, in that order; junction bases with no gene match: 9. This CDR3 has 15 residues. CDR1 is PRHDT and CDR2 is FYEKMQ in the germline V gene (reference sequence).